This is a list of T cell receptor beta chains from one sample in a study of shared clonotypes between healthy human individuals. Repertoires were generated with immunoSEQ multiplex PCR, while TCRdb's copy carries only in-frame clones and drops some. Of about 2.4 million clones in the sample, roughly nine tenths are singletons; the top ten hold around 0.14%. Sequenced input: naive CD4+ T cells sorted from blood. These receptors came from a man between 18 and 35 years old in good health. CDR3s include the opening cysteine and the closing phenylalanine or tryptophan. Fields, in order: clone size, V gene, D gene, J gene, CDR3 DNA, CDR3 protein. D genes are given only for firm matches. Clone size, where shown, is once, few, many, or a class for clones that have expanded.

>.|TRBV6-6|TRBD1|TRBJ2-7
TGTGCCAGCAGGCAAACCGGGACAGAGTCCTACGAGCAGTACTTC
CASRQTGTESYEQYF
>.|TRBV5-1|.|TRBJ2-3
TGCGCCAGCAGCTTGACAGTTACTACAGATACGCAGTATTTT
CASSLTVTTDTQYF
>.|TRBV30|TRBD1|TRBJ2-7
TGTGCCTGGGCTAGACAGGGGGCGGAGGAGCAGTACTTC
CAWARQGAEEQYF
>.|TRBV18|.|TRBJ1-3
TGTGCCAGCTCACCTATTAAACCGGGCCCAGACCTCTCTGGAAACACCATATATTTT
CASSPIKPGPDLSGNTIYF
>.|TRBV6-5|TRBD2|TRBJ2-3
TGTGCCAGCACCCTAGCGGGGACGGATACGCAGTATTTT
CASTLAGTDTQYF
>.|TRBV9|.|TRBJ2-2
TGTGCCAGCAGCGAACACACCGGGGAGCTGTTTTTT
CASSEHTGELFF
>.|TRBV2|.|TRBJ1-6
TGTGCCAGCAGTGATCATGGGATCAATTCACCCCTCCACTTT
CASSDHGINSPLHF
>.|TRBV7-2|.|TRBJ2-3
TGTGCCAGCAGCCCCGACCACACAGATACGCAGTATTTT
CASSPDHTDTQYF
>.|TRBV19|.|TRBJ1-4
TGTGCCAGTAGTATAAGACAGCATGAAAAACTGTTTTTT
CASSIRQHEKLFF
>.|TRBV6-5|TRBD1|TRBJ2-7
TGTGCCAGCAGCCTCGGGGACAGGGCCACCTACGAGCAGTACTTC
CASSLGDRATYEQYF
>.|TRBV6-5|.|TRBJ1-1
TGTGCCAGCACCTTGACGCTGGGCGTACCTGAAGCTTTCTTT
CASTLTLGVPEAFF
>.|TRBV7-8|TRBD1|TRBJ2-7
TGTGCCAGCAGAACGCCGGGACAGGGAGACTACGAGCAGTACTTC
CASRTPGQGDYEQYF
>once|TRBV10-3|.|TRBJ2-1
TGTGCCACCCTTAGTACCTCCTACAATGAGCAGTTCTTC
CATLSTSYNEQFF
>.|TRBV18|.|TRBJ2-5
TGTGCCAGCTCACCAACACACCAAGAGACCCAGTACTTC
CASSPTHQETQYF
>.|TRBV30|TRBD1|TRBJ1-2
TGTGCCTGGAGTACTCAGGACAGGACCAACACCTTC
CAWSTQDRTNTF
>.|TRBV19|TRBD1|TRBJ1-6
TGTGCCAGTAGGGACAGGGGTGATTCACCCCTCCACTTT
CASRDRGDSPLHF
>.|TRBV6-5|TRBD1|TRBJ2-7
TGTGCCAGCAGTTACGGGCAGGGGGCCTACGAGCAGTACTTC
CASSYGQGAYEQYF
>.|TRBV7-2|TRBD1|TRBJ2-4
TGTGCCAGCACCCCGGGACAGGGTCTAGTAAAGGCCAAAAACATTCAGTACTTC
CASTPGQGLVKAKNIQYF
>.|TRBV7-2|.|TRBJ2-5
TGTGCCAGCAGCTGGGCAGGAGAGACCCAGTACTTC
CASSWAGETQYF
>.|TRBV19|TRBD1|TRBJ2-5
TGTGCCAGTAGTCCCCAGGGGACAGCACAAGAGACCCAGTACTTC
CASSPQGTAQETQYF
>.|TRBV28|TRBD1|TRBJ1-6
TGTGCCAGCAGTCTGACAGGGGAACGGAAGAGCTCACCCCTCCACTTT
CASSLTGERKSSPLHF
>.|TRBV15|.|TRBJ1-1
TGTGCCACCAGCAGAGGAGGGGTTGATGAAGCTTTCTTT
CATSRGGVDEAFF
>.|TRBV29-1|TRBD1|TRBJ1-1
TGCAGCGTTGTACTTCCGGGACAGGGGGTGACTGAAGCTTTCTTT
CSVVLPGQGVTEAFF
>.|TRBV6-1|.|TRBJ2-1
TGTGCCAGCAGTGTTGCAGGGGCCTGGGAGCAGTTCTTC
CASSVAGAWEQFF
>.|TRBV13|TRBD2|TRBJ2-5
TGTGCCAGCAGCTTGACGGGAGGGCGACAAGAGACCCAGTACTTC
CASSLTGGRQETQYF
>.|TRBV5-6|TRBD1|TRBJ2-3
TGTGCCAGCAGCTCGGGACAGACCTCAAGAGATACGCAGTATTTT
CASSSGQTSRDTQYF
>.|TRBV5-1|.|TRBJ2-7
TGCGCCAGCAGCATTTCTGCCGCGTCCTCCGAGCAGTACTTC
CASSISAASSEQYF
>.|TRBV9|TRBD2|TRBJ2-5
TGTGCCAGCAGCGCAGACCTAGGACTAGCAAGAGAGACCCAGTACTTC
CASSADLGLARETQYF
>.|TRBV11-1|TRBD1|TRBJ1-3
TGTGCCAGCAGCCGTGGGACAGGGAAATCTGGAAACACCATATATTTT
CASSRGTGKSGNTIYF
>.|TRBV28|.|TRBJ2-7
TGTGCCAGCAGTTTAGAACTAGAGACTAGAGAGCAGTACTTC
CASSLELETREQYF
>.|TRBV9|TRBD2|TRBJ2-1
TGTGCCAGCAGCGGCTTAGCGGGAGGGTACAATGAGCAGTTCTTC
CASSGLAGGYNEQFF
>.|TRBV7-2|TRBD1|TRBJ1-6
TGTGCCAGCAGCTTAGTCGGGACAGGAAATTCACCCCTCCACTTT
CASSLVGTGNSPLHF
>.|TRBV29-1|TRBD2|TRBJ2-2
TGCAGCGTCTGGACTAGCGGGAAGGCCGGGGAGCTGTTTTTT
CSVWTSGKAGELFF
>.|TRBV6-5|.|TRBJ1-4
TGTGCCAGCAGCCCCCCGGGCACTAATGAAAAACTGTTTTTT
CASSPPGTNEKLFF
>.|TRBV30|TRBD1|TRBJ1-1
TGTGCCTTAGGGGCAGGGGGCCCTCCCGCTGAAGCTTTCTTT
CALGAGGPPAEAFF
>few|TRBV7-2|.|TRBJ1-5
TGTGCCAGCAGCTTATACGGGGGTAGCAATCAGCCCCAGCATTTT
CASSLYGGSNQPQHF
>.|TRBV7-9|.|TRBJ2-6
TGTGCCAGCAGCTATTGGGGGTCTGGGGCCAACGTCCTGACTTTC
CASSYWGSGANVLTF
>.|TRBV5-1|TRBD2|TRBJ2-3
TGCGCCAGCAGCACGGGACTAGCGGGGGCTAGCACAGATACGCAGTATTTT
CASSTGLAGASTDTQYF
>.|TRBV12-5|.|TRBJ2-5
TGTGCTAGTGGTTTGGTTCCGGGGCCAGAGACCCAGTACTTC
CASGLVPGPETQYF
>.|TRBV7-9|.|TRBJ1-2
TGTGCCAGCAGAATGGGAATGACTGCGAACTATGGCTACACCTTC
CASRMGMTANYGYTF
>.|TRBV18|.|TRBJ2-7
TGTGCCAGCTCACCTACTCGGAGCTCCTACGAGCAGTACTTC
CASSPTRSSYEQYF
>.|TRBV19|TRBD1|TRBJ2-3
TGTGCCAGTAGCGGGACAGGTTCGGATACGCAGTATTTT
CASSGTGSDTQYF
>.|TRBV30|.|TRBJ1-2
TGTGCCTGGAGAATCGGGGGGGTGACAGCCTATGGCTACACCTTC
CAWRIGGVTAYGYTF
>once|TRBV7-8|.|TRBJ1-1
TGTGCCAGCAGCTTATTGAAGGACACTGAAGCTTTCTTT
CASSLLKDTEAFF